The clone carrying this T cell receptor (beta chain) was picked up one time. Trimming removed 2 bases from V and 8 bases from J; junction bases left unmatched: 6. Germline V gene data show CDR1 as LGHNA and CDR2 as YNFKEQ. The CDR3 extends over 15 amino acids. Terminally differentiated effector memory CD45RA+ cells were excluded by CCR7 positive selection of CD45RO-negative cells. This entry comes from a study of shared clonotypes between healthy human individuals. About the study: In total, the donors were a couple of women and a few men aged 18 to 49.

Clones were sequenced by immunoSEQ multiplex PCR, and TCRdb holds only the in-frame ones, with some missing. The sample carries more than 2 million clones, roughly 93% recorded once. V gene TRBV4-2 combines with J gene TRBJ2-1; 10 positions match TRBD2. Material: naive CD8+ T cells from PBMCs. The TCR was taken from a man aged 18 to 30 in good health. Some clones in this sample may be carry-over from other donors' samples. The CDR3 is CASSQWASGSYEQFF. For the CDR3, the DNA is TGTGCCAGCAGCCAATGGGCTAGCGGGAGCTATGAGCAGTTCTTC.